The entry below describes one T cell receptor (beta chain). CDR1 MNHEY and CDR2 SMNVEV come from the germline V gene (reference sequence). This CDR3 is 18 amino acids long. V was pared by 5 bases and J by 0 bases, with 16 bases of the junction left unmatched. Clones were read by immunoSEQ multiplex PCR, and TCRdb kept only the in-frame ones, dropping some. The sample lists fewer than 75,000 clones, about 92% occurring once. These data originate in a study of technical replicates of blood from four donors. The source is a human donor in good health. The J gene is TRBJ2-7, the V gene TRBV27; 7 nucleotides align to TRBD1. Sequencing used T cells isolated from PBMCs. CDR3 amino acids: CASSPVTNRGSSSYEQYF. The CDR3 coding sequence is TGTGCCAGCAGTCCGGTAACCAACAGGGGATCCAGCTCCTACGAGCAGTACTTC.